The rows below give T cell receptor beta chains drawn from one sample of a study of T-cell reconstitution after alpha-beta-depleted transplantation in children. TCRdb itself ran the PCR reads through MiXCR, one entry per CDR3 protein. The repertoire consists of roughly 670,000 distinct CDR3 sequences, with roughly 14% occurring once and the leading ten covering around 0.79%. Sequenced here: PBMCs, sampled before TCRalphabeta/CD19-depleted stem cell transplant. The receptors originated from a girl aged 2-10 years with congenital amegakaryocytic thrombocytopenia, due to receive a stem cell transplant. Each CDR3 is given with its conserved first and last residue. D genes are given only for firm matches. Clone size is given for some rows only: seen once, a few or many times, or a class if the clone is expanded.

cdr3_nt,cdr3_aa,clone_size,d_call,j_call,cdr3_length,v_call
TGCAGCGTTCACCGGGACTATAACACCGGGGAGCTGTTTTTT,CSVHRDYNTGELFF,few,TRBD2,TRBJ2-2,14,TRBV29-1
TGTGCCAGCCGAACTACAGCTACAGGGGGCTATGAGCAGTTCTTC,CASRTTATGGYEQFF,.,TRBD1,TRBJ2-1,15,TRBV7-2
TGTGCCAGCAGGGGACAGGGAGCAGATACGCAGTATTTT,CASRGQGADTQYF,many,TRBD1,TRBJ2-3,13,TRBV27
TGTGCCAGCAGTTCTGCGGCAGCCAAGGGGACCGGGGTGCTGTTTTTT,CASSSAAAKGTGVLFF,.,.,TRBJ2-2,16,TRBV28
TGCGCCAGCAGCTTGGTTCAGGGGGCTTCTGGAAACACCATATATTTT,CASSLVQGASGNTIYF,many,TRBD1,TRBJ1-3,16,TRBV5-1
TGTGCCACCAGCGCTACACTAGCGGGGTTATACGAGCAGTACTTC,CATSATLAGLYEQYF,few,TRBD2,TRBJ2-7,15,TRBV15
TGCGCCAGCAGCTTGGTCCCCCGAGCGGGAGCCCCCACGAGCACAGATACGCAGTATTTT,CASSLVPRAGAPTSTDTQYF,few,TRBD2,TRBJ2-3,20,TRBV5-1
TGTGCCACCAGTGGTAGCGGGAGCGATGATACGCAGTATTTT,CATSGSGSDDTQYF,.,TRBD2,TRBJ2-3,14,TRBV24-1
TGTGCCAGCAGTTCAACAGGGGTGAGAGAGGAAAAACTGTTTTTT,CASSSTGVREEKLFF,many,TRBD1,TRBJ1-4,15,TRBV7-9
TGTGCCAGCAGCCCCGGGACTATAGAGCCCAATCAGCCCCAGCATTTT,CASSPGTIEPNQPQHF,few,.,TRBJ1-5,16,TRBV7-9
TGTGCCGGGTCTCGAGGGGACACAGATACGCAGTATTTT,CAGSRGDTDTQYF,many,.,TRBJ2-3,13,TRBV6-6
TGCGCCAGCAGCGGCGGAACAGGGAGTACAGGTGGGGCCAACGTCCTGACTTTC,CASSGGTGSTGGANVLTF,many,.,TRBJ2-6,18,TRBV10-1
TGCGCCAGCAGCTCGAGGACAGGCCTGAGCTCCTACAATGAGCAGTTCTTC,CASSSRTGLSSYNEQFF,many,TRBD1,TRBJ2-1,17,TRBV5-1
TGTGCCAGCAGCCCGGTCTACGAGCAGTACTTC,CASSPVYEQYF,.,.,TRBJ2-7,11,TRBV7-9
TGCAGTGCTGAGGGTCGGAGCACAGATACGCAGTATTTT,CSAEGRSTDTQYF,many,.,TRBJ2-3,13,TRBV20-1
TGCAGTGCCGGACAGGGGGCTGAGCCGCATTTT,CSAGQGAEPHF,few,TRBD1,TRBJ1-5,11,TRBV20-1
TGTGCCAGCAGCCAAGGGGTAGGCGACCAAGAGACCCAGTACTTC,CASSQGVGDQETQYF,.,.,TRBJ2-5,15,TRBV3-1
TGTGCCAGCAGCTTAGTATGGTTTTCGTACCAAGAGACCCAGTACTTC,CASSLVWFSYQETQYF,few,.,TRBJ2-5,16,TRBV11-2
TGTGCCAGCAGCTTACTGAGGGGTGGTGAAGATACGCAGTATTTT,CASSLLRGGEDTQYF,few,.,TRBJ2-3,15,TRBV7-6
TGTGCCAGGACCGGGACAGGGAGCACAGATACGCAGTATTTT,CARTGTGSTDTQYF,.,TRBD1,TRBJ2-3,14,TRBV2
TGTGCCACCAGCGGTATTGCTGGGGAGACCCAGTACTTC,CATSGIAGETQYF,many,.,TRBJ2-5,13,TRBV15
TGTGCCAGCCTCTCCAAGTCAAGGGTAGTAGGCTACAATGAGCAGTTCTTC,CASLSKSRVVGYNEQFF,.,.,TRBJ2-1,17,TRBV7-9
TGCAGTACTCAAGCGGGAGGGCCTGACAATGAGCAGTTCTTC,CSTQAGGPDNEQFF,.,TRBD2,TRBJ2-1,14,TRBV20-1
TGTGCCAGCACTCCTCTAGGGGGATACGAGCAGTACTTC,CASTPLGGYEQYF,many,.,TRBJ2-7,13,TRBV12-3/TRBV12-4
TGCGCCAGCAGCGGGGGCGCGAATACGCAGTATTTT,CASSGGANTQYF,.,.,TRBJ2-3,12,TRBV5-1
TGTGCCAGCAGTATCCGGGACAGGGACCACGAGCAGTACTTC,CASSIRDRDHEQYF,many,TRBD1,TRBJ2-7,14,TRBV6-5
TGTGCCAGCTCACCGATAGCGGGACAGTCCTACAATGAGCAGTTCTTC,CASSPIAGQSYNEQFF,.,.,TRBJ2-1,16,TRBV18
TGCAGTGCTGCCTGGGGGGGAAATCAGCCCCAGCATTTT,CSAAWGGNQPQHF,many,.,TRBJ1-5,13,TRBV20-1
TGTGCCAGCAGCTTAGGGACCCTGAGGGCTCACCCTGAAGCTTTCTTT,CASSLGTLRAHPEAFF,many,.,TRBJ1-1,16,TRBV5-6
TGTGCCAGCAGCTTGGGACTGTACACAGATACGCAGTATTTT,CASSLGLYTDTQYF,.,.,TRBJ2-3,14,TRBV7-2
TGCAGTGCTAGACCTCATGAGCAGTTCTTC,CSARPHEQFF,many,.,TRBJ2-1,10,TRBV20-1
TGCAGTGCTAGCTCAAAGGCCCAGTTGGAGGAGACCCAGTACTTC,CSASSKAQLEETQYF,many,.,TRBJ2-5,15,TRBV20-1
TGCAGTGCTAGTCTAAGCAATCAGCCCCAGCATTTT,CSASLSNQPQHF,many,.,TRBJ1-5,12,TRBV20-1
TGTGCCAGCAGTGTAGTGGCGGATAGCACCGGGGAGCTGTTTTTT,CASSVVADSTGELFF,many,.,TRBJ2-2,15,TRBV6-4
TGCGCCAGCAGCTCTCAGAACACTGAAGCTTTCTTT,CASSSQNTEAFF,many,.,TRBJ1-1,12,TRBV5-1
TGTGCCAGCAGCAAAGTCGTTCTCTCGGCGGGAGCAATGATCAATGAGCAGTTCTTC,CASSKVVLSAGAMINEQFF,many,.,TRBJ2-1,19,TRBV21-1
TGCAGCGTCGAACAGGGTTCTTACGAGCAGTACTTC,CSVEQGSYEQYF,many,.,TRBJ2-7,12,TRBV29-1
TGTGCCAGCAATTACAGGATAGCGGGAGACGATGAGCAGTTCTTC,CASNYRIAGDDEQFF,.,TRBD2,TRBJ2-1,15,TRBV6-2/TRBV6-3
TGTGCCACCCTAGGTGGGGACAGCAACTATGGCTACACCTTC,CATLGGDSNYGYTF,.,TRBD1,TRBJ1-2,14,TRBV6-1
TGCGCCAGCAGCGAACTGATGGGACCCACAGATACGCAGTATTTT,CASSELMGPTDTQYF,many,.,TRBJ2-3,15,TRBV5-1
TGCGCCAGCAGTGACGGGAGGGAGCAGTTCTTC,CASSDGREQFF,many,TRBD2,TRBJ2-1,11,TRBV10-1
TGCAGTGCTAGCAGGGGTAGCAATCAGCCCCAGCATTTT,CSASRGSNQPQHF,.,.,TRBJ1-5,13,TRBV20-1
TGTGCCAGTAGTATAGCCGCTGGACAGGCTGGAAACATTCAGTACTTC,CASSIAAGQAGNIQYF,.,TRBD1,TRBJ2-4,16,TRBV19
TGCAGTGCTAGGTCGTTTTTTGGCAATGAGCAGTTCTTC,CSARSFFGNEQFF,many,.,TRBJ2-1,13,TRBV20-1
TGCGCCAGCAGCTTGGGTCTGGGACAGGGATTGAACACTGAAGCTTTCTTT,CASSLGLGQGLNTEAFF,.,TRBD1,TRBJ1-1,17,TRBV5-1
TGTGCCAGCAGCGTGCTAGCAGAGAACACCGGGGAGCTGTTTTTT,CASSVLAENTGELFF,many,.,TRBJ2-2,15,TRBV9
TGTGCCAGCAGTTGGGCAGGGGGCTACGAGCAGTACTTC,CASSWAGGYEQYF,.,TRBD1,TRBJ2-7,13,TRBV6-6
TGCAGCGCCTCTTCTGCGGGTGGAAACACCATATATTTT,CSASSAGGNTIYF,few,.,TRBJ1-3,13,TRBV29-1
TGTGCCATCGGGGCGGGAGGGCCATACAATGAGCAGTTCTTC,CAIGAGGPYNEQFF,.,TRBD2,TRBJ2-1,14,TRBV10-3
TGCAGTGCTGCCCGATTGGACAAGCAGTTCTTC,CSAARLDKQFF,many,.,TRBJ2-1,11,TRBV20-1
TGTGCCAGCTCACCACCGGGGCAGGGAATAAATCAGCCCCAGCATTTT,CASSPPGQGINQPQHF,few,.,TRBJ1-5,16,TRBV18
TGCAGTGCTAGAGAAGGACTAGCGGGAGACACCGGGGAGCTGTTTTTT,CSAREGLAGDTGELFF,many,TRBD2,TRBJ2-2,16,TRBV20-1
TGCAGTGCTTCCACAGGGACCAAAAACATTCAGTACTTC,CSASTGTKNIQYF,many,.,TRBJ2-4,13,TRBV20-1
TGTGCCAGCAGCCAACTAGCGGGCCCCACAGATACGCAGTATTTT,CASSQLAGPTDTQYF,many,TRBD2,TRBJ2-3,15,TRBV27
TGTGCTAGTGGGTTAGGCGGGAGTGGCTTCTACAATGAGCAGTTCTTC,CASGLGGSGFYNEQFF,many,TRBD2,TRBJ2-1,16,TRBV12-5
TGTGCCAGCAGCTCCGGAGGGCAAGAGCAGTACTTC,CASSSGGQEQYF,.,.,TRBJ2-7,12,TRBV7-8
TGCAGCGTTTCAGACAGGCTCTACACTGAAGCTTTCTTT,CSVSDRLYTEAFF,few,.,TRBJ1-1,13,TRBV29-1
TGTGCCAGCAGCTTGGGGAACCGGGACAGGGTCTACGAGCAGTACTTC,CASSLGNRDRVYEQYF,few,TRBD1,TRBJ2-7,16,TRBV5-6
TGTGCCACCAGCCCCCGACAGGATTGGGCCCTCCACTTT,CATSPRQDWALHF,few,.,TRBJ1-6,13,TRBV15